This T cell receptor (beta chain) is drawn from a study of T cell repertoires in cytomegalovirus infection. The wider study: Evidence of both CMV infection and a matching HLA type came from public TCR beta signatures.

The CDR3 totals 16 residues. Germline V gives CDR1 ENHRY, CDR2 SYGVKD. The V gene end was trimmed by 10 bases and the J gene end by 4 bases; junction bases not matched to a gene: 16. Notes on the study in general: Summed public TCR beta family frequency identified CMV carriers bearing the relevant HLA. Clonotype analysis showed dominance of the ex vivo response by HLA-C-restricted CMV-specific TCR beta clonotypes.

This clonotype was recorded at least ten times. Its antigen is as yet unknown. TCRdb independently ran MiXCR on the reads; one entry per CDR3 protein. This sample has 100,000 to 150,000 distinct CDR3 sequences; roughly 9% occur once, and the top ten carry roughly a tenth. This rearrangement joins TRBV10-3 to TRBJ1-2, with 9 bases that match TRBD1. The sample comprised PBMCs. This receptor was identified in a human donor in good health (CMV status not recorded). Some clones in this sample may be carry-over from other donors' samples. The CDR3 DNA sequence: TGTGCCACCCGGCCGGGACAGGGTTCACCCTTCTATGGCTACACCTTC. This translates into CATRPGQGSPFYGYTF.